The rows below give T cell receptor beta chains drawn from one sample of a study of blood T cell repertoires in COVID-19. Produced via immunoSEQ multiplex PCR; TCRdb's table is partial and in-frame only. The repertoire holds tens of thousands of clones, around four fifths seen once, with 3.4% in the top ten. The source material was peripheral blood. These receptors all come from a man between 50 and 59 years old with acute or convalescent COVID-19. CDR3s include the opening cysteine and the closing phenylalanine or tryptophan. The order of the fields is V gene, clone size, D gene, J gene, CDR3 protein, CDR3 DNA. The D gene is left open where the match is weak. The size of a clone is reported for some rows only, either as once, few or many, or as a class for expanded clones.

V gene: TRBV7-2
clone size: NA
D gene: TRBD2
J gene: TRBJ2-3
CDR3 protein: CASSPPFGRDYTDTQYF
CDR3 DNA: TGTGCCAGCAGCCCACCTTTCGGCCGGGACTACACAGATACGCAGTATTTT

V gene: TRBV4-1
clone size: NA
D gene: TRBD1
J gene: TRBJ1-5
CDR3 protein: CASSPTPGTDSNQPQHF
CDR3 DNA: TGCGCCAGCAGCCCGACCCCCGGGACAGATAGCAATCAGCCCCAGCATTTT

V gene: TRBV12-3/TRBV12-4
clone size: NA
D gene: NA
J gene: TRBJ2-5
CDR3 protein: CASSPLDPKDQYF
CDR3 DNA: TGTGCCAGCAGCCCGCTAGATCCAAAGGACCAGTACTTC

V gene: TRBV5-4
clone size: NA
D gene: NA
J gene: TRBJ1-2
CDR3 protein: CASSLRQGLGGYTF
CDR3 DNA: TGTGCCAGCAGCTTGCGCCAGGGACTTGGTGGCTACACCTTC

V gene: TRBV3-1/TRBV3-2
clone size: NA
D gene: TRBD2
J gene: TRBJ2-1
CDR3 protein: CASSQGDYHNEQFF
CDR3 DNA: TGTGCCAGCAGCCAAGGGGACTACCACAATGAGCAGTTCTTC

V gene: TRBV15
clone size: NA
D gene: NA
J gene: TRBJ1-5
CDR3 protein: CATSSPGVFAGSNQPQHF
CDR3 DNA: TGTGCCACCAGCAGCCCCGGGGTCTTTGCGGGAAGCAATCAGCCCCAGCATTTT

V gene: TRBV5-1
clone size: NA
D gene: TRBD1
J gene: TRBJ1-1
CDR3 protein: CASSLPGGGGKRTEAFF
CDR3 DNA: TGCGCCAGCAGCTTGCCAGGGGGCGGTGGGAAGAGGACTGAAGCTTTCTTT

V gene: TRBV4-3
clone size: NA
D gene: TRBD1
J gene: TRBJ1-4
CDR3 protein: CASSDRDRGWANEKLFF
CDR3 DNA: TGCGCCAGCAGCGACCGGGACAGGGGGTGGGCTAATGAAAAACTGTTTTTT

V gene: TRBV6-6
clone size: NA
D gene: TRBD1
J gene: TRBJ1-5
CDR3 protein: CASTQGGNQPQHF
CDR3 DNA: TGTGCCAGCACCCAGGGGGGCAATCAGCCCCAGCATTTT

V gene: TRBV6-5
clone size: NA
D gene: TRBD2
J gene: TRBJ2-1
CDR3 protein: CASRGGPYNEQFF
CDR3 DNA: TGTGCCAGCCGGGGGGGCCCCTACAATGAGCAGTTCTTC

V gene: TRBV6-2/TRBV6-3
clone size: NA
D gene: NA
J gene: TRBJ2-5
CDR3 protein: CASSYPSRGQETQYF
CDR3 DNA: TGTGCCAGCAGTTACCCGTCTAGGGGACAAGAGACCCAGTACTTC

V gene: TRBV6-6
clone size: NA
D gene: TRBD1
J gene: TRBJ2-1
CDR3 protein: CASRGTGTYNEQFF
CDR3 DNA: TGTGCCAGCAGGGGGACAGGGACCTACAATGAGCAGTTCTTC

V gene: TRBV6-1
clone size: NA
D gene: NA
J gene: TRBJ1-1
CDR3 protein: CASSEQGTGNAEAFF
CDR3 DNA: TGTGCCAGCAGTGAACAGGGGACGGGTAACGCTGAAGCTTTCTTT

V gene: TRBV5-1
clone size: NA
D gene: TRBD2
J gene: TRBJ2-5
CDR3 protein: CASSVGAGTSIMETQYF
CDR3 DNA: TGCGCCAGCAGCGTAGGTGCCGGGACTAGCATCATGGAGACCCAGTACTTC

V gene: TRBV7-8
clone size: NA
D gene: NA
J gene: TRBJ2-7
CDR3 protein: CASSLTWTVTEQYF
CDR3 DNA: TGTGCCAGCAGCTTAACGTGGACAGTCACCGAGCAGTACTTC

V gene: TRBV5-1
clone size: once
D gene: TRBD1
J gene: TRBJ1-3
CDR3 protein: CASSYGQGTSSGNTIYF
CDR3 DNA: TGCGCCAGCAGCTATGGACAGGGGACCAGCTCTGGAAACACCATATATTTT

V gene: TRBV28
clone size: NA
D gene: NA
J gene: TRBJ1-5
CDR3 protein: CASSLSGGNQPQHF
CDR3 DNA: TGTGCCAGCAGTTTATCAGGTGGCAATCAGCCCCAGCATTTT

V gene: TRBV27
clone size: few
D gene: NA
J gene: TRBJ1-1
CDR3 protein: CASRKWGGMNTEAFF
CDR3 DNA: TGTGCCAGCAGAAAATGGGGGGGAATGAACACTGAAGCTTTCTTT

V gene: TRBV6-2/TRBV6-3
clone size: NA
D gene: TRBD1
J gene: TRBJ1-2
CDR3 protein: CASSRTGDYGYTF
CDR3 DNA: TGTGCCAGCAGTCGGACAGGGGACTATGGCTACACCTTC

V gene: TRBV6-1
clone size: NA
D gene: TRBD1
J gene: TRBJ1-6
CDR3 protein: CASSEVDRVGSPLHF
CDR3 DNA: TGTGCCAGCAGTGAAGTTGACAGGGTGGGCTCACCCCTCCACTTT

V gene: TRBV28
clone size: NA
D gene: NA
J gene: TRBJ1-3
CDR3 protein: CASSLSRAGNTIYF
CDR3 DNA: TGTGCCAGCAGTTTATCCAGGGCTGGAAACACCATATATTTT

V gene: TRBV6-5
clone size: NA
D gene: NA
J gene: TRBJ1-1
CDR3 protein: CASRRQKNTEAFF
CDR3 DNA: TGTGCCAGCAGGCGACAGAAGAACACTGAAGCTTTCTTT

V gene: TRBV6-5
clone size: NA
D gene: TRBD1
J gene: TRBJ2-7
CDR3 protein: CASSYLGQGYEQYF
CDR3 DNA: TGTGCCAGCAGTTACTTGGGACAGGGCTACGAGCAGTACTTC

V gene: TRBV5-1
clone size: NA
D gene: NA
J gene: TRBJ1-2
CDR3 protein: CASSLEQNYGYTF
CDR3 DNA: TGCGCCAGCAGCTTGGAACAGAACTATGGCTACACCTTC

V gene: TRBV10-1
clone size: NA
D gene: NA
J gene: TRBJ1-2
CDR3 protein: CASSESSNYGYTF
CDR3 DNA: TGCGCCAGCAGTGAGTCCAGTAACTATGGCTACACCTTC

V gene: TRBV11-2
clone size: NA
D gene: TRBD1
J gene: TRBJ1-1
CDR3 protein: CASSLDWTGNTEAFF
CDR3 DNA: TGTGCCAGCAGCTTAGATTGGACAGGGAACACTGAAGCTTTCTTT

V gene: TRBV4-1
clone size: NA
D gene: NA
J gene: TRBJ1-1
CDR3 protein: CASSQGFRGSDTEAFF
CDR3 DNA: TGCGCCAGCAGCCAAGGGTTCAGGGGTTCCGACACTGAAGCTTTCTTT

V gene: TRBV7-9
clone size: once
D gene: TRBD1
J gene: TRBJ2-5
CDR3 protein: CASSLEGQGRETQYF
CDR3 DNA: TGTGCCAGCAGCTTAGAGGGACAGGGGCGGGAGACCCAGTACTTC

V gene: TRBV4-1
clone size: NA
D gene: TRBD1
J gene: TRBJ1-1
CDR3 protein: CASSQAGQGTTMNTEAFF
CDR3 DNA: TGCGCCAGCAGCCAAGCGGGACAGGGAACCACCATGAACACTGAAGCTTTCTTT

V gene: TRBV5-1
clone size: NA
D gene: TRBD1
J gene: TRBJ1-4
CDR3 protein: CASSLAGTVNEKLFF
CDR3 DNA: TGCGCCAGCAGCTTGGCCGGGACAGTGAATGAAAAACTGTTTTTT

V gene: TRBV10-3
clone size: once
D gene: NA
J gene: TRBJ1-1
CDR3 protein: CAIGSQARVNTEAFF
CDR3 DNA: TGTGCCATCGGATCGCAAGCCAGGGTGAACACTGAAGCTTTCTTT

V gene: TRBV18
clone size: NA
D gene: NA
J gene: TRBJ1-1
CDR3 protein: CASQDSSAEAFF
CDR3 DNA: TGTGCCAGTCAGGACTCTTCCGCTGAAGCTTTCTTT

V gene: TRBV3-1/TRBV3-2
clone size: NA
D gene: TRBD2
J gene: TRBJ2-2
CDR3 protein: CASSQPTRGGLLTGELFF
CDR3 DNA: TGTGCCAGCAGCCAACCCACACGGGGGGGGCTTCTTACCGGGGAGCTGTTTTTT

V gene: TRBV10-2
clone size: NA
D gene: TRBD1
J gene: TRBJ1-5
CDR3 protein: CASSGTGGNQPQHF
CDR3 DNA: TGCGCCAGCAGTGGGACAGGGGGCAATCAGCCCCAGCATTTT

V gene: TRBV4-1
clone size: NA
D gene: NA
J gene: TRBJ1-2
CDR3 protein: CASSHSWERTASNYGYTF
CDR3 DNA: TGCGCCAGCAGCCACTCCTGGGAAAGGACAGCTTCTAACTATGGCTACACCTTC

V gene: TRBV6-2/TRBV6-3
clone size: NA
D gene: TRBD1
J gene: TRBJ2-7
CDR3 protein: CASSRDSPYEQYF
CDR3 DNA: TGTGCCAGCAGTCGGGACAGCCCCTACGAGCAGTACTTC

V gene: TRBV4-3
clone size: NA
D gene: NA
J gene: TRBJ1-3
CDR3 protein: CASSQVTGSSGNTIYF
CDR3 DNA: TGCGCCAGCAGCCAAGTTACAGGGTCCTCTGGAAACACCATATATTTT

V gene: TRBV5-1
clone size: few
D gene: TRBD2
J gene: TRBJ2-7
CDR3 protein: CASSLLSGNSYEQYF
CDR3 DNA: TGCGCCAGCAGTTTACTTAGCGGGAACTCCTACGAGCAGTACTTC

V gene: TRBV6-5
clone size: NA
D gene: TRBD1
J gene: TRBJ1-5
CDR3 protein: CASSTGQGTNQPQHF
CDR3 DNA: TGTGCCAGCAGCACGGGACAGGGCACCAATCAGCCCCAGCATTTT

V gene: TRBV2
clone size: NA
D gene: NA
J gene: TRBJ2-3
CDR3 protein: CASSERPPGYTDTQYF
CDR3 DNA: TGTGCCAGCAGTGAACGACCCCCAGGCTACACAGATACGCAGTATTTT